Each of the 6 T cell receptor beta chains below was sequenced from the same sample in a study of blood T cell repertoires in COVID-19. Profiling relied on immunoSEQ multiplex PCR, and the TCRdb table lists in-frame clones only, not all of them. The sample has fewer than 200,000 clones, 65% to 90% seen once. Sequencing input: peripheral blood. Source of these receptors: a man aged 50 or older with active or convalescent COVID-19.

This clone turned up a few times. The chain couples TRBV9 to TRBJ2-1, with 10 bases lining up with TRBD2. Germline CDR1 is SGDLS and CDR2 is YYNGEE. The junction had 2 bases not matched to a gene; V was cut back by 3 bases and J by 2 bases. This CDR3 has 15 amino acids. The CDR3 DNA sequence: TGTGCCAGCAGCGCGGGACTAGCGACCTACAATGAGCAGTTCTTC. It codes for CASSAGLATYNEQFF.

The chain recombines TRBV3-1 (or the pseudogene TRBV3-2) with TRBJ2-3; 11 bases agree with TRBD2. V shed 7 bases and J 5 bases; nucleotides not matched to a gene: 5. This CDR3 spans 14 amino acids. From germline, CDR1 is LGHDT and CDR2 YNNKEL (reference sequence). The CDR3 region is CASTLAGGIDTQYF. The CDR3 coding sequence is TGTGCCAGCACGCTAGCGGGGGGCATAGATACGCAGTATTTT.

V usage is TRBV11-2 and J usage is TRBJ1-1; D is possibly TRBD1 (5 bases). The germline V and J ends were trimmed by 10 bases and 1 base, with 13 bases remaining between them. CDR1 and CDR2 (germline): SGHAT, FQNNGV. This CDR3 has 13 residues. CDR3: CATRPQGNTEAFF. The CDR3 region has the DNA TGTGCCACCCGACCCCAGGGGAACACTGAAGCTTTCTTT. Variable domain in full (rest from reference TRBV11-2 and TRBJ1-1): EAGVAQSPRYKIIEKRQSVAFWCNPISGHATLYWYQQILGQGPKLLIQFQNNGVVDDSQLPKDRFSAERLKGVDSTLKIQPAKLEDSAVYLCATRPQGNTEAFFGQGTRLTVV.

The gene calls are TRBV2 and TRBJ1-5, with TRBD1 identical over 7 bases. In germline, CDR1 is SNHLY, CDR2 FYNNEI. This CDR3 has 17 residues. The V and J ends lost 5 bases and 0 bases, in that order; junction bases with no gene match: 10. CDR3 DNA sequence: TGTGCCAGCAGTCAACGAGCCGGACAGGATAGCAATCAGCCCCAGCATTTT. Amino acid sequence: CASSQRAGQDSNQPQHF.

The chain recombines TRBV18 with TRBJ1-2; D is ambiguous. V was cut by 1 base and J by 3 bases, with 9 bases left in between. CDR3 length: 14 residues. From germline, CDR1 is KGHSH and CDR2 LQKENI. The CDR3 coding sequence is TGTGCCAGCTCACCACAGAAGCAGGACTATGGCTACACCTTC. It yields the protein CASSPQKQDYGYTF.

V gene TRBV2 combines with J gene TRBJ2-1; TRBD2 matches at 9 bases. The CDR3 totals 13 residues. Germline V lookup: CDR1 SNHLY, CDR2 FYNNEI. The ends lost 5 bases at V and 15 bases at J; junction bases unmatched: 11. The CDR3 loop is CASSYEGGLALFF. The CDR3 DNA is TGTGCCAGCAGTTACGAGGGAGGACTAGCGCTGTTCTTC. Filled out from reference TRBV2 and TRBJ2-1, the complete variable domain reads EPEVTQTPSHQVTQMGQEVILRCVPISNHLYFYWYRQILGQKVEFLVSFYNNEISEKSEIFDDQFSVERPDGSNFTLKIRSTKLEDSAMYFCASSYEGGLALFFGPGTRLTVL.